This T cell receptor beta chain was observed in a study of OX40 agonist ivuxolimab in advanced cancers. Study as a whole: Intravenous ivuxolimab was administered to patients every 2 weeks at 0.01 to 10 mg/kg.

The study sampled blood at baseline, cycle 4 day 1, and cycle 7 day 1. This clone showed up just a few times. The data were produced by immunoSEQ multiplex PCR, yet TCRdb's version contains in-frame clones alone and is incomplete. The sample lists 80,000 to 100,000 clones; around 94% were seen once. The CDR3 has 13 amino acids. With 4 bases removed from V and 2 bases from J, the gap between germline ends came to 8 bases. CDR1 and CDR2 (germline): SGHDN, FVKESK. The rearrangement uses TRBV14 and TRBJ1-1, with TRBD1 as a possible D gene (5 bases). The sequence was collected from an adult with an advanced solid tumor such as melanoma, head and neck, liver or kidney cancer. Sequencing was performed on CD4+ or CD8+ T cells sorted from blood, taken in a trial of the OX40 agonist ivuxolimab. The CDR3 spells CASSPTVNTEAFF. Here the CDR3 DNA reads TGTGCCAGCAGCCCGACAGTCAACACTGAAGCTTTCTTT.